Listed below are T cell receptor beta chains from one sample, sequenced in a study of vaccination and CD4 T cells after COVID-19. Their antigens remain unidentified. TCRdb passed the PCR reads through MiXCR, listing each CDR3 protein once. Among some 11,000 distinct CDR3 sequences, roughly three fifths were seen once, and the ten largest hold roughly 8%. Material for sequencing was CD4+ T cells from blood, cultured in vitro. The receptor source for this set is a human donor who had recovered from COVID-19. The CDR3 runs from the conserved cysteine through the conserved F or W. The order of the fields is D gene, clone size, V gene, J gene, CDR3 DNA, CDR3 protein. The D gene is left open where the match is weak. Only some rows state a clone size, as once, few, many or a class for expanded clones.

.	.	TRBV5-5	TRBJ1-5	TGTGCCAGCAGCTTAAGCGCTTTAGATCAGCCCCAGCATTTT	CASSLSALDQPQHF
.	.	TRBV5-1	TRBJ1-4	TGCGCCAGCAGCTGGGGCCCCAATGAAAAACTGTTTTTT	CASSWGPNEKLFF
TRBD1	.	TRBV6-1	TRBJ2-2	TGTGCCAGCGGAGGACAGGGCGCCGGGGAGCTGTTTTTT	CASGGQGAGELFF
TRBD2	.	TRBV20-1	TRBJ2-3	TGCAGTGCCACGAACGTAGCGGGAAACACAGATACGCAGTATTTT	CSATNVAGNTDTQYF
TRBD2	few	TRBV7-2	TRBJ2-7	TGTGCCAGCAGCTCGGGACTAGCGGGACACATCTCCTACGAGCAGTACTTC	CASSSGLAGHISYEQYF
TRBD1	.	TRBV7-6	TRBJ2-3	TGTGCCAGCAGCCCGCGGACAGGGGGATCCTCAGATACGCAGTATTTT	CASSPRTGGSSDTQYF
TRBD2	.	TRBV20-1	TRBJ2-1	TGCAGTGCTAGAGATTCAAGCGGGAGAGGGGATGAGCAGTTCTTC	CSARDSSGRGDEQFF
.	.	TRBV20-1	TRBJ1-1	TGCAGTGCTAGGCCTCGGGGGGGGCGGCTGAACACTGAAGCTTTCTTT	CSARPRGGRLNTEAFF
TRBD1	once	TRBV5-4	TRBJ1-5	TGTGCCAGCAGCCCAGGGGGCCCGAATCAGCCCCAGCATTTT	CASSPGGPNQPQHF
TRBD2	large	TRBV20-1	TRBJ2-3	TGCAGTGCTGAGACTAGCGGACCATATTATACGCAGTATTTT	CSAETSGPYYTQYF
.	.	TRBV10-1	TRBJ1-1	TGCGCCAGCAGTGAACAGATTGAAGCTTTCTTT	CASSEQIEAFF
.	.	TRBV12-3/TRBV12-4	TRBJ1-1	TGTGCCAGCAGTTTAGTGTGGGACGCCCAGAGGGGGACTGAAGCTTTCTTT	CASSLVWDAQRGTEAFF
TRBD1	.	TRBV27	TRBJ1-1	TGTGCCAGCAGTGGCAGGCAGGGGGCTCTAATGAACACTGAAGCTTTCTTT	CASSGRQGALMNTEAFF
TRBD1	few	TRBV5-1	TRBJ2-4	TGCGCCAGCACGTTGACAGGGGGAAGATTGAACAACATTCAGTACTTC	CASTLTGGRLNNIQYF
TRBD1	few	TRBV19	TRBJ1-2	TGTGCCAGTAGTCCCGGGACAGACTATGGCTACACCTTC	CASSPGTDYGYTF
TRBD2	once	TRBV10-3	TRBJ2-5	TGTGCCATCCGCGGGGGTTGGGGGGAGACCCAGTACTTC	CAIRGGWGETQYF
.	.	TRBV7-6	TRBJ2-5	TGTGCCAGCAGCCCCACACGTCAAGAGACCCAGTACTTC	CASSPTRQETQYF
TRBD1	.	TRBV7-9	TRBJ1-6	TGTGCCAGCAGCTCCGGGGACAGCAATTCACCCCTCCACTTT	CASSSGDSNSPLHF
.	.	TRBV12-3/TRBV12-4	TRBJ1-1	TGTGCCAGCAGTTTGCCGCAGAACACTGAAGCTTTCTTT	CASSLPQNTEAFF
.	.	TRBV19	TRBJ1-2	TGTGCCAGTAGTATTGACAGAAACTATGGCTACACCTTC	CASSIDRNYGYTF
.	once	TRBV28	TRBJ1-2	TGTGCCAGCAGTTCCACCCGGGAGATCTATGGCTACACCTTC	CASSSTREIYGYTF
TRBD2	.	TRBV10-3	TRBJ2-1	TGTGCCATCAGTAGTCGCCCCGGGACTAGCCTCACTGGTGAGCAGTTCTTC	CAISSRPGTSLTGEQFF
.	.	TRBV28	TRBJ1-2	TGTGCCAGCAGCCTTACAGTGAATTCCTACACCTTC	CASSLTVNSYTF
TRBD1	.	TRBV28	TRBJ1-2	TGTGCCAGCAGCTGGTCCTGGGACAGGGTCCAATACGGCTACACCTTC	CASSWSWDRVQYGYTF
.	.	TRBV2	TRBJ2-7	TGTGCCAGCAGCCCGACTATCGGGAGCTACGAGCAGTACTTC	CASSPTIGSYEQYF
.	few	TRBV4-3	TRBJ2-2	TGCGCCAGCAGCCAAGATTACGGCGGGGAGCTGTTTTTT	CASSQDYGGELFF
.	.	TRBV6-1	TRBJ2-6	TGTGCCAGCAGTGAAGCGAGTTCAGTCTCTGGGGCCAACGTCCTGACTTTC	CASSEASSVSGANVLTF
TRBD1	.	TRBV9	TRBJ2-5	TGTGCCAGCAGCACGACAGGGGGCAGGGAGACCCAGTACTTC	CASSTTGGRETQYF
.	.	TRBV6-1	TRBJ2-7	TGTGCCAGCAGTGAGGCGGCGGCCACCTACGAGCAGTACTTC	CASSEAAATYEQYF
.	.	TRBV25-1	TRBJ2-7	TGTGCCAGCAGTCCCCGCTTCTCCTACGAGCAGTACTTC	CASSPRFSYEQYF
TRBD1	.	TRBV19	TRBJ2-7	TGTGCCAGTAGTGGAGGATCCGGGCAGGGGGTCCACGAGCAGTACTTC	CASSGGSGQGVHEQYF
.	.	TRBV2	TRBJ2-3	TGTGCCAGCAGTGAAGTTGTGGGTACGCAGTATTTT	CASSEVVGTQYF
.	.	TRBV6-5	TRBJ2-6	TGTGCCAGCAGTTACGTTACAGGGTCCTCTGGGGCCAACGTCCTGACTTTC	CASSYVTGSSGANVLTF